The present T cell receptor (beta chain) was sequenced within a study of blood T cell repertoires in COVID-19 (TCRdb year 2020). About the full investigation: Samples covering the acute and convalescent phases of COVID-19 were provided by collaborators in the United States, Italy and Spain. The repertoires were released in a freely available public database meant as a resource for research on the immune response to SARS-CoV-2. The sample metadata nearly always contained a de-identified subject ID, COVID-19 status, age in years and sex. Where HLA class I and class II types were available, the types were taken from metadata supplied by the sample provider, not from assay-based typing. The dataset comprised deeply sampled blood TCRbeta repertoires from subjects exposed to, actively infected with, or recovered from COVID-19. Samples were obtained from the ongoing ImmuneRACE study (first 160 participants) and from 1,254 subjects provided by 6 global collaborators. The prospective study material was composed of cDNA or gDNA derived from T cells, B-cell-depleted T cells, or PBMCs.

Each collaborating institution followed its own protocols to collect whole blood in K2EDTA tubes. Collaborator samples were shipped for TCRbeta analysis as frozen whole blood, isolated PBMCs, or DNA extracted from either sample type. CDR1 and CDR2, per the germline V gene (reference sequence), are LGHDT and YNNKEL. The CDR3 runs 17 residues from the cysteine to the phenylalanine. Only the CDR3 DNA stays, 51 bases, in frame from base 1. Germline trimming amounts to 3 bases on V and 8 bases on J, with 13 as the count of junction bases outside the gene matches. The immunoSEQ Assay, a bias-controlled multiplex PCR, was used to amplify TCRbeta CDR3 regions from genomic DNA. The original pipeline was this. The number of nucleated cells in each sample was estimated from the amplification of reference gene primers within the assay. To quantify the absolute abundance of each unique TCRbeta CDR3 rearrangement, sequence reads were collapsed and filtered. For each sample, productive Simpson clonality was calculated by taking the square root of Simpson's diversity index across productive rearrangements. Held by TCRdb, this immuneACCESS table contains in-frame sequences only and omits some clones. Under half of the omission traces to an unresolved V gene where checked; the cause of the rest is unknown. V and J calls and clone size are given by that table; D and trimming were obtained from the DNA. The sample yields 160,000 or so clones; 89% were counted once. The ten largest clones represent approximately 3% of the sample.

Comment on this clone: Its antigen specificity is not known. Per-base quality was not reported, and no clone a single base away is much larger than it.

Study-wide conclusions, independent of this receptor: The amount of clinical and demographic metadata varied by source and participant and was provided uncurated.

The sequence joins TRBV3-1 (or the pseudogene TRBV3-2) to TRBJ1-4, and 9 bases in between align with TRBD1. Material for sequencing was peripheral blood. The receptor was isolated from a man aged 55 to 70 with acute or convalescent COVID-19. The DNA sequence is given as TGTGCCAGCAGCCAGAGGGACAGGGTTTTGAAGAAGGAAAAACTGTTTTTT. This codes for CASSQRDRVLKKEKLFF.